Listed below are T cell receptor beta chains from one sample, sequenced in a study of blood T cell repertoires in COVID-19. Assay: immunoSEQ multiplex PCR; the TCRdb copy retains only in-frame clones and omits some. This sample has 450,000 or so clones, with about 87% found just once. The sample consisted of peripheral blood. Every receptor here comes from a young man with COVID-19, enrolled during active disease. Each CDR3 is given with its conserved first and last residue. Each record gives: D gene, CDR3 length, V gene, clone size, J gene, CDR3 protein, CDR3 DNA. A D gene is named only where the DNA matches it firmly. Rows give clone size only sometimes, using once, few, many, or a class for an expanded clone.

NA	12	TRBV6-7	NA	TRBJ2-7	CAIGHAVYEQYF	TGTGCCATAGGACACGCCGTCTACGAGCAGTACTTC
NA	13	TRBV7-2	NA	TRBJ2-1	CASSLGLNNEQFF	TGTGCCAGCAGCCTCGGACTTAACAATGAGCAGTTCTTC
NA	13	TRBV6-2/TRBV6-3	once	TRBJ2-7	CASSRGIAYEQYF	TGTGCCAGCAGTCGCGGGATAGCCTACGAGCAGTACTTC
TRBD2	15	TRBV6-2/TRBV6-3	NA	TRBJ2-3	CASSYVGTSSDTQYF	TGTGCCAGCAGTTACGTCGGGACTAGTTCAGATACGCAGTATTTT
NA	14	TRBV18	NA	TRBJ1-2	CASSPLDPPLGYTF	TGTGCCAGCTCACCCCTCGATCCACCCCTAGGCTACACCTTC
TRBD1	13	TRBV6-2/TRBV6-3	NA	TRBJ2-1	CASSGTGILEQFF	TGTGCCAGCAGCGGGACAGGGATTCTTGAGCAGTTCTTC
TRBD2	16	TRBV7-9	NA	TRBJ2-1	CASSTLAGYSYNEQFF	TGTGCCAGCAGTACGCTAGCGGGATACTCCTACAATGAGCAGTTCTTC
TRBD1	15	TRBV11-3	NA	TRBJ2-1	CASSTWTGGRGEQFF	TGTGCCAGCAGCACGTGGACAGGGGGCAGAGGTGAGCAGTTCTTC
NA	15	TRBV4-1	NA	TRBJ1-6	CASSQVATYNSPLHF	TGCGCCAGCAGCCAAGTTGCGACCTATAATTCACCCCTCCACTTT
NA	14	TRBV2	NA	TRBJ1-6	CASSARGDNSPLHF	TGTGCCAGCAGCGCCAGGGGCGATAATTCACCCCTCCACTTT
NA	12	TRBV7-9	few	TRBJ1-2	CASSFGGDGYTF	TGTGCCAGCAGCTTTGGGGGGGATGGCTACACCTTC
TRBD1	14	TRBV5-1	NA	TRBJ2-1	CASRIGGTGNEQFF	TGCGCCAGCAGGATCGGGGGGACAGGGAATGAGCAGTTCTTC
TRBD1	14	TRBV5-1	NA	TRBJ2-3	CASSGGQGGDTQYF	TGCGCCAGCAGCGGGGGACAGGGGGGAGATACGCAGTATTTT
TRBD1	15	TRBV11-2	NA	TRBJ2-3	CASSFGTGSENTQYF	TGTGCCAGCAGCTTTGGGACAGGCTCAGAAAATACGCAGTATTTT
NA	14	TRBV19	NA	TRBJ1-5	CASSMRGGGQPQHF	TGTGCCAGTAGTATGAGGGGAGGAGGTCAGCCCCAGCATTTT
TRBD1	13	TRBV2	NA	TRBJ1-4	CASRRDSNEKLFF	TGTGCCAGCAGACGGGACAGTAATGAAAAACTGTTTTTT
NA	16	TRBV7-2	NA	TRBJ1-3	CASSLGIRDSGNTIYF	TGTGCCAGCAGCTTAGGGATCCGGGACTCTGGAAACACCATATATTTT
NA	13	TRBV9	NA	TRBJ1-1	CASSVDAGTEAFF	TGTGCCAGCAGCGTAGACGCGGGTACTGAAGCTTTCTTT
TRBD2	16	TRBV27	NA	TRBJ2-1	CASSFILAGGYNEQFF	TGTGCCAGCAGTTTCATACTAGCGGGGGGCTACAATGAGCAGTTCTTC
TRBD2	14	TRBV6-5	NA	TRBJ2-5	CASRRTSGQETQYF	TGTGCCAGCAGGAGGACTAGCGGGCAAGAGACCCAGTACTTC
TRBD1	15	TRBV4-1	NA	TRBJ1-3	CASANGIRGSDTIYF	TGCGCCAGCGCCAACGGGATCAGGGGGAGCGACACCATATATTTT
NA	15	TRBV4-2	NA	TRBJ2-3	CASSQAGVGTDTQYF	TGTGCCAGCAGCCAAGCGGGAGTGGGGACAGATACGCAGTATTTT
TRBD1	13	TRBV29-1	once	TRBJ2-7	CSVAPGQGAEQYF	TGCAGCGTTGCCCCGGGACAGGGGGCAGAGCAGTACTTC
NA	15	TRBV7-8	NA	TRBJ2-1	CASSLDVGAYNEQFF	TGTGCCAGCAGCTTAGATGTGGGGGCTTACAATGAGCAGTTCTTC
TRBD2	16	TRBV5-5	once	TRBJ2-2	CASSGNLAGVIGELFF	TGTGCCAGCAGCGGCAATCTAGCGGGGGTTATCGGGGAGCTGTTTTTT
NA	16	TRBV18	NA	TRBJ2-6	CASSPYKLSGANVLTF	TGTGCCAGCTCACCATATAAACTCTCTGGGGCCAACGTCCTGACTTTC
NA	13	TRBV3-1/TRBV3-2	once	TRBJ2-7	CASSPSRSYEQYF	TGTGCCAGCAGCCCCTCGCGGTCCTACGAGCAGTACTTC
TRBD2	16	TRBV7-8	few	TRBJ2-5	CASSSLAGGRGETQYF	TGTGCCAGCAGTTCCCTAGCGGGAGGGAGGGGAGAGACCCAGTACTTC
NA	14	TRBV6-1	NA	TRBJ1-1	CASSEEGYGSEAFF	TGTGCCAGCAGTGAAGAAGGATACGGGAGTGAAGCTTTCTTT
NA	15	TRBV27	NA	TRBJ1-5	CASLSSTGPNQPQHF	TGTGCCAGCTTAAGTAGCACAGGACCGAATCAGCCCCAGCATTTT
NA	13	TRBV12-3/TRBV12-4	NA	TRBJ2-5	CASSLQVQETQYF	TGTGCCAGCAGTTTGCAGGTCCAAGAGACCCAGTACTTC
NA	15	TRBV5-1	NA	TRBJ1-5	CASSLTGLSNQPQHF	TGCGCCAGCAGCTTGACCGGGTTGAGCAATCAGCCCCAGCATTTT
TRBD1	15	TRBV6-5	NA	TRBJ1-4	CASSSGTAFNEKLFF	TGTGCCAGCAGTTCTGGGACAGCCTTTAATGAAAAACTGTTTTTT
TRBD1	17	TRBV7-2	NA	TRBJ1-6	CASSLSLGTVINSPLHF	TGTGCCAGCAGCCTCTCCCTCGGGACAGTGATTAATTCACCCCTCCACTTT
NA	17	TRBV9	NA	TRBJ2-6	CASSTRLANPGANVLTF	TGTGCCAGCAGCACTAGATTAGCGAATCCTGGGGCCAACGTCCTGACTTTC
NA	15	TRBV20-1	NA	TRBJ1-1	CSASLSGAVNTEAFF	TGCAGTGCTAGTCTTAGCGGGGCTGTGAACACTGAAGCTTTCTTT
NA	13	TRBV3-1/TRBV3-2	NA	TRBJ1-2	CASSQGLGDGYTF	TGTGCCAGCAGCCAAGGTTTAGGGGATGGCTACACCTTC
NA	14	TRBV5-1	NA	TRBJ2-3	CASSLGESTDTQYF	TGCGCCAGCAGCTTGGGGGAGAGCACAGATACGCAGTATTTT
NA	15	TRBV7-9	NA	TRBJ2-1	CASSLAGEFGNEQFF	TGTGCCAGCAGCTTAGCGGGAGAGTTCGGTAATGAGCAGTTCTTC
TRBD2	13	TRBV7-8	NA	TRBJ2-1	CASSSNSGGEQFF	TGTGCCAGCAGCTCAAATAGCGGGGGGGAGCAGTTCTTC
TRBD2	16	TRBV3-1/TRBV3-2	NA	TRBJ2-3	CASSRSGTSGADTQYF	TGTGCCAGCAGCCGCTCTGGGACTAGCGGGGCAGATACGCAGTATTTT
TRBD1	15	TRBV7-7	NA	TRBJ1-6	CASRDPGTGNSPLHF	TGTGCTAGCAGGGATCCCGGGACAGGGAATTCACCCCTCCACTTT
NA	13	TRBV5-1	NA	TRBJ2-7	CASSLRSSDEQYF	TGCGCCAGCAGCTTGCGGTCTAGCGACGAGCAGTACTTC
NA	14	TRBV6-4	once	TRBJ1-4	CASSLITGIEKLFF	TGTGCCAGCAGCCTTATCACAGGGATTGAAAAACTGTTTTTT
NA	17	TRBV6-7	once	TRBJ2-2	CASSYPKTDGYTGELFF	TGTGCCAGCAGTTACCCTAAAACAGACGGCTACACCGGGGAGCTGTTTTTT
NA	12	TRBV9	NA	TRBJ1-1	CASSVDRGEAFF	TGTGCCAGCAGCGTAGATCGGGGAGAAGCTTTCTTT
TRBD1	14	TRBV5-4	NA	TRBJ2-5	CASRRQGASETQYF	TGTGCCAGCAGACGACAGGGGGCGTCGGAGACCCAGTACTTC
NA	15	TRBV6-5	NA	TRBJ2-7	CASSPPGGFNREQYF	TGTGCCAGCAGTCCGCCCGGAGGGTTTAACCGCGAGCAGTACTTC
NA	14	TRBV7-8	NA	TRBJ2-7	CASSLSTGSYEQYF	TGTGCCAGCAGCCTGTCGACAGGTTCCTACGAGCAGTACTTC
NA	16	TRBV18	NA	TRBJ1-3	CASSPVERLSGNTIYF	TGTGCCAGCTCACCCGTGGAACGACTCTCTGGAAACACCATATATTTT
TRBD2	17	TRBV5-5	NA	TRBJ2-5	CASSLVASGGSQETQYF	TGTGCCAGCAGCTTGGTCGCTAGCGGGGGCTCCCAAGAGACCCAGTACTTC
TRBD2	19	TRBV15	NA	TRBJ2-1	CATSRDGGLAGYLNNEQFF	TGTGCCACCAGCAGAGATGGGGGACTAGCGGGGTATCTTAACAATGAGCAGTTCTTC
NA	18	TRBV4-1	NA	TRBJ1-4	CASSHALRRGHTNEKLFF	TGCGCCAGCAGCCACGCACTCAGAAGAGGGCACACTAATGAAAAACTGTTTTTT
TRBD2	16	TRBV7-8	NA	TRBJ2-7	CASSLRGTRLTYEQYF	TGTGCCAGCAGCTTACGGGGGACTAGATTGACCTACGAGCAGTACTTC
NA	15	TRBV3-1/TRBV3-2	NA	TRBJ1-3	CASSQVGHSGNTIYF	TGTGCCAGCAGCCAAGTGGGGCACTCTGGAAACACCATATATTTT
NA	14	TRBV24-1	NA	TRBJ2-5	CATSDSLGGETQYF	TGTGCCACCAGTGACTCCCTCGGAGGGGAGACCCAGTACTTC